The TCR beta chain under discussion was sequenced for a study of T cell clones after liver transplantation (dated by TCRdb to between 2018 and 2021). As for the study more broadly: Samples were obtained from ITN030ST, a randomized trial in which withdrawal of immunosuppression was attempted within 2 years of liver transplantation. The study cohort included 8 liver transplant recipients, of whom 3 were classified as tolerant and 5 as non-tolerant. No induction therapy was given to the subjects, and standard immunosuppression was administered until randomization at 12-24 months post-transplant. Tolerance meant complete immunosuppression withdrawal for at least one year without liver enzymes rising beyond twice the upper limit of normal. Blood samples were taken pre-transplant, pre-randomization before withdrawal, and post-randomization after full withdrawal or failed withdrawal. Three of the eight recipients were HCV-positive; the others were transplanted for non-autoimmune, non-viral indications. Third party-reactive TCRbeta sequences were also identified from pre-transplant MLRs to serve as an antigen-independent comparator for donor-reactive sequences. Donor-reactive T cell clones were identified using TCRbeta sequencing after a pre-transplant mixed lymphocyte reaction and were then followed in post-transplant blood. Overall results and qualifications from the work: In two subjects, low numbers of available donor cells limited the measurable donor-reactive repertoire. Once repertoire turnover was taken into account, donor-reactive detection showed a significant reduction for CD4 in 7 of 8 subjects and for CD8 in 8 of 8. Circulating donor-reactive CD4 TCRbeta sequences fell significantly post-transplant in most of the 8 subjects, irrespective of tolerance or HCV status. Since no allograft tissue specimens were available, donor-reactive T cells may have migrated into the graft instead of being deleted. The decline in donor-reactive sequences exceeded the decline in third party-reactive sequences, suggesting partial antigen-specific deletion that was unrelated to withdrawal success. The conclusions were preliminary, being limited by small, heterogeneous patient numbers and by non-standardized post-transplant time points.

V and J are truncated by 3 bases and 1 base respectively, leaving an intervening sequence of 11 bases. CDR1 SGHAT and CDR2 FQNNGV were looked up in the germline V gene. From the cysteine through the phenylalanine, the CDR3 covers 15 amino acids. CDR3 DNA only is kept here, 45 bases in frame from base 1. Regarding this clone: Its binding antigen is unknown. The record has no base qualities; no much larger clone is one base away.

Thawed unstimulated PBMCs were stained for CD3, CD4 and CD8 and FACS-sorted into CD3+CD4+ and CD3+CD8+ populations. Randomization to immunosuppression withdrawal applied to every one of the 8 studied subjects. The Qiagen DNeasy Blood and Tissue Kit was used for isolation of genomic DNA. High-throughput TCRbeta CDR3 sequencing of frozen genomic DNA was performed by immunoSEQ, including PCR amplification, mapping, bias correction and internal controls. From the authors' description of their analysis: Productive rearrangements were kept, and unique TCRbeta sequences were defined by CDR3 nucleotide sequence plus V and J gene. A sequence counted as donor-reactive only if the sequence showed at least 5-fold expansion in CFSE-low cells compared with unstimulated pre-transplant cells and had a frequency of at least 0.01%. Minimum frequency thresholds were set for each subject based on the unstimulated sample with the lowest template count, ensuring at least 90% detection power. Jensen-Shannon divergence between the top 1000 TCRbeta sequences after and before transplant was used to measure repertoire turnover. Two-sided Fisher's exact tests were used to test for changes in the detection of donor-reactive sequences. Imported from immuneACCESS, the table was reduced by TCRdb to in-frame sequences with V and J called. These copies leave out some clones; in studies compared against another copy, an unresolved V gene accounts for under half, and the cause of the remainder is not known. V, J and clone size reflect that table, while D and trimming were determined from the DNA. The table for this sample lists over 55,000 clones; 70% of them were counted only once. The ten largest make up roughly 2.8% of the sample.

The TCR sequence derives from a human patient who received a liver transplant. After a transplant, some T cells may be the graft donor's own cells. Sample: CD4+ T cells from blood, taken at the approximately 16-month timepoint. Rearrangement joined TRBV11-2 to TRBJ2-3; the D assignment is uncertain and may be TRBD1 or TRBD2, with 5 bases supporting each. The CDR3 region: CASSFRGLGTDTQYF. The DNA is as follows: TGTGCCAGCAGCTTCCGGGGCCTGGGCACAGATACGCAGTATTTT.